This T cell receptor (beta chain) stems from a study of shared clonotypes between healthy human individuals. In the case of this clone: Its matching antigen is unknown.

At the deep level, the assay was run. The repertoire was sequenced with immunoSEQ multiplex PCR; TCRdb's copy has only in-frame clones and lacks some. The data contain approximately 1.4 million clones, 95% to 99% of them seen just once; the ten biggest clones take up 0.4% to 0.45%. Study outcomes and limitations: Exclusively blood specimens were collected; tissue repertoires likely differ. Large depth notwithstanding, sorted-subset sequencing proved incomplete by rarefaction. Sequencing depth was predicted to influence how clonotypes are shared among donors.

This CDR3 is built from 17 residues. V was pared by 1 base and J by 2 bases, with 12 bases between. Germline V CDR1 and CDR2: KGHSH, LQKENI. The sequenced sample was naive CD4+ T cells sorted from blood. Subset denoted: CD45RA+ positively selected. This sequence originates from a young man in good health. The chain is built from TRBV18 and TRBJ2-6, with D possibly being TRBD1 (5 bases). The CDR3 coding sequence is TGTGCCAGCTCACCACTAGGGGCCAGTGCTGGGGCCAACGTCCTGACTTTC. It codes for CASSPLGASAGANVLTF.